This T cell receptor beta chain was captured by sequencing in a study of T cell repertoires in cytomegalovirus infection. Study-wide context: From public TCR beta signatures came an indication of both CMV infection and matching HLA type.

Study-wide results and caveats: Across the ex vivo response, the dominant clonotypes were HLA-C-restricted CMV-specific TCR beta clonotypes. Summed frequency of shared TCR beta families picked out CMV carriers who also had the relevant HLA.

V gave up 7 bases and J gave up 6 bases, with 8 bases separating them. The germline CDR1 and CDR2 sequences are SGHVT and SQSDAQ. The CDR3 sequence is 11 residues long. With regard to this clonotype: Its matching antigen is unknown.

TCRdb passed the reads through MiXCR, listing each CDR3 protein once. The sample includes about 830,000 distinct CDR3 sequences, about 33% of them seen just once. The specimen comprised cultured CD8+ T cells from PBMCs, sampled from culture after CMV antigen stimulation. The TCR was taken from a human donor in good health (CMV status not recorded). Some clones in this sample may be carry-over from other donors' samples. The chain employs TRBV7-4 and TRBJ2-3; no reliable D call. CDR3 nucleotide sequence: TGTGCCAGCACCCCGCGGGATACGCAGTATTTT. It yields the protein CASTPRDTQYF.